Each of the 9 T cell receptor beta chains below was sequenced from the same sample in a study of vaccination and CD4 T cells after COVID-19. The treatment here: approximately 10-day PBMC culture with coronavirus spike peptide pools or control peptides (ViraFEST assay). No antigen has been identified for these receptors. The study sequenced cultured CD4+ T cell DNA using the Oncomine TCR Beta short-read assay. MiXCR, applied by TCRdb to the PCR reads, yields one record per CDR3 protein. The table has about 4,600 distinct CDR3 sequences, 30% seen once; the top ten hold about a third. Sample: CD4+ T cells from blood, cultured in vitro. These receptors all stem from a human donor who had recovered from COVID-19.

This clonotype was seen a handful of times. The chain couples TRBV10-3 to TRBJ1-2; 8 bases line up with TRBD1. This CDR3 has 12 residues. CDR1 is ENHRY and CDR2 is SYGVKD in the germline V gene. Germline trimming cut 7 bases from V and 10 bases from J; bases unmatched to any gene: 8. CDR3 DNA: TGTGCCATCAATCTCGGACAGGGCGTCTACACCTTC. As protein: CAINLGQGVYTF.

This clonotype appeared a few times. The DNA for the CDR3 is TGTGCCAGCAGCTTTACTAGCTACGAGACCCAGTACTTC. Residues: CASSFTSYETQYF. The gene calls are TRBV7-3 and TRBJ2-5; tentative D call: TRBD2 (6 bases). There are 13 residues in the CDR3. In germline, CDR1 is SGHTA, CDR2 FQGTGA. V lost 3 bases and J 5 bases, leaving 10 bases between the germline ends.

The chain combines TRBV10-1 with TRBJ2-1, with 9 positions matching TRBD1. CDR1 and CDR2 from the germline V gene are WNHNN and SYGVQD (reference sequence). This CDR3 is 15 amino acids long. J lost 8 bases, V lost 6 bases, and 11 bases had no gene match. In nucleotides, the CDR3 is TGCGCCAGCAGGCGCGACAGGGGGGGAAACGATGAGCAGTTCTTC. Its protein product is CASRRDRGGNDEQFF.

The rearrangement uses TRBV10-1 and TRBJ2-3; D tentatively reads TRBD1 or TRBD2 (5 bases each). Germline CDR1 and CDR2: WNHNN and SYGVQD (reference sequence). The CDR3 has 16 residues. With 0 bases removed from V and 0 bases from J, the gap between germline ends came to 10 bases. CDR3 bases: TGCGCCAGCAGTGAGTCGGGGCGGACTAGCACAGATACGCAGTATTTT. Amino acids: CASSESGRTSTDTQYF.

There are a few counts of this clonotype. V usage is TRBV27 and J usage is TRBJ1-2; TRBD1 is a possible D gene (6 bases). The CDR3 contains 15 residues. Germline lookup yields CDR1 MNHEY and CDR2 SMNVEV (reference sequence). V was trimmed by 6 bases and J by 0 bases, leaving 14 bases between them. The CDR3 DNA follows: TGTGCCAGCAGACCCCACAGGGCCCCTAACTATGGCTACACCTTC. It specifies CASRPHRAPNYGYTF.

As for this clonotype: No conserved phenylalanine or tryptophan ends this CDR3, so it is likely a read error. CDR3 in DNA: TGTGCCAGCAGCACCCGGGACTACCCACTTATGGAGACCCAGTACCTC. This sequence encodes CASSTRDYPLMETQYL. This chain joins TRBV7-9 and TRBJ2-5; 7 positions agree with TRBD2. Germline assignment: CDR1 SEHNR and CDR2 FQNEAQ (reference sequence). Losses at the gene ends were 5 bases for V and 5 bases for J; bases not matched to a gene: 14. The CDR3 sequence is 16 residues long.

The CDR3 is CSARVPGDIQETQYF. CDR3 in DNA: TGCAGTGCTAGGGTTCCCGGTGATATCCAAGAGACCCAGTACTTC. The chain is built from TRBV20-1 and TRBJ2-5; no firm D call. CDR1 and CDR2 (germline): DFQATT, SNEGSKA (reference sequence). Trimming took off 3 bases at V and 1 base at J, with 15 bases between the two ends. The CDR3 runs 15 residues.

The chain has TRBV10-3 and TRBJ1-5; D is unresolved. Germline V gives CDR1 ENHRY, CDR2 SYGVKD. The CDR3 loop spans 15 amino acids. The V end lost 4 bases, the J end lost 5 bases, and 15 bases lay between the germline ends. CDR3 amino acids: CAISGGSSTDQPQHF. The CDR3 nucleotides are TGTGCCATCAGTGGCGGGTCCTCTACGGATCAGCCCCAGCATTTT.

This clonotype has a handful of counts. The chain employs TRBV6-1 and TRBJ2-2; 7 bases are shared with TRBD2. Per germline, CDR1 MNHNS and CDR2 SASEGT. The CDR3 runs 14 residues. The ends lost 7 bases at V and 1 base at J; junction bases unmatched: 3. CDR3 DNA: TGTGCCAGCAAGTCGGGAGGGAACACCGGGGAGCTGTTTTTT. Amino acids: CASKSGGNTGELFF.